These 23 T cell receptor beta chains came from one sample sequenced in a study of blood T cell repertoires in COVID-19. Libraries were prepared by immunoSEQ multiplex PCR; TCRdb keeps only in-frame clonotypes and omits some of them. Of under 60,000 clones listed, 80% to 95% are singletons. Sequences were obtained from peripheral blood. Source of these receptors: a man aged 45-65 years with active COVID-19.

The V and J genes are TRBV24-1 and TRBJ2-5, with 12 nucleotides matching TRBD1. V shed 3 bases and J 4 bases; nucleotides not matched to a gene: 2. Germline CDR1 is KGHDR and CDR2 is SFDVKD. The CDR3 spans 15 residues. CDR3 sequence (DNA): TGTGCCACCAGTGATGGGACAGGGGGCGTAGAGACCCAGTACTTC. Amino acids: CATSDGTGGVETQYF.

The rearrangement joins TRBV3-1 (or the pseudogene TRBV3-2) to TRBJ1-4, with TRBD1 matching over 8 bases. V gave up 1 base and J gave up 3 bases; unmatched junction bases: 10. CDR3 size: 18 residues. Germline-derived CDR1 and CDR2 are LGHDT and YNNKEL (reference sequence). CDR3 region: CASSQGARGLPPNEKLFF. CDR3 sequence (DNA): TGTGCCAGCAGCCAAGGGGCCAGGGGGCTTCCCCCTAATGAAAAACTGTTTTTT.

The genes are TRBV6-4 and TRBJ2-2; no definite D call. V lost 2 bases and J lost 3, with 7 bases in between. The germline V gene encodes CDR1 MRHNA and CDR2 SNTAGT. CDR3 size: 14 residues. The CDR3 region is CASSDGLDTGELFF. In DNA form, the CDR3 reads TGTGCCAGCAGTGACGGTCTAGACACCGGGGAGCTGTTTTTT.

The rearrangement links TRBV18 to TRBJ1-6; 8 bases match TRBD1. The CDR3 has 17 residues. CDR1 is KGHSH and CDR2 is LQKENI in the germline V gene. J was trimmed by 7 bases and V by 4 bases; bases with no gene match: 12. For the CDR3, the DNA is TGTGCCAGCTCACAGGACAGGGCCCCAAGCTGGAATTCACCCCTCCACTTT. Protein sequence: CASSQDRAPSWNSPLHF.

This clone was seen once. The chain links TRBV3-1 (or the pseudogene TRBV3-2) to TRBJ2-2; 9 nucleotides line up with TRBD1. The CDR3 totals 15 residues. V was pared by 2 bases and J by 4 bases, with 2 bases of the junction left unmatched. Germline CDR1 LGHDT, CDR2 YNNKEL (reference sequence). This chain's CDR3 is CASSQPGQGTGELFF. As DNA, the CDR3 is TGTGCCAGCAGCCAACCGGGACAGGGCACCGGGGAGCTGTTTTTT.

This sequence joins TRBV30 and TRBJ1-2; TRBD1 agrees at 7 bases. V lost 0 bases, J lost 7 bases, and 11 bases stayed unmatched. The length of the CDR3 is 15 residues. CDR1 and CDR2 (germline): GTSNPN, SVGIG (reference sequence). CDR3 in DNA: TGTGCCTGGAGTGTAGAAGAGGGGGCAATGGGTGGCTACACCTTC. As protein: CAWSVEEGAMGGYTF.

The rearrangement joins TRBV6-5 to TRBJ1-2; unclear D gene. Looked up from germline, CDR1 is MNHEY and CDR2 is SVGAGI. This CDR3 has 15 residues. V was clipped by 2 bases and J by 7 bases, with 17 bases between them. As DNA, the CDR3 is TGTGCCAGCAGTTACCACTCGGGTGTCAGCGTTGGCTACACCTTC. Protein product: CASSYHSGVSVGYTF.

This clone occurred once. The chain employs TRBV27 and TRBJ2-1; D unresolved. CDR1 is MNHEY, CDR2 SMNVEV, per germline (reference sequence). Trimming shortened V by 5 bases and J by 4 bases, and 12 bases separated the two germline ends. CDR3 length equals 14 residues. CDR3 sequence: CASSPNYPYNEQFF. The CDR3 DNA follows: TGTGCCAGCAGTCCGAACTACCCATACAATGAGCAGTTCTTC.

The chain recombines TRBV5-5 with TRBJ2-3; 10 nucleotides align to TRBD1. Trimming removed 2 bases from V and 1 base from J; junction bases left unmatched: 4. The germline gives CDR1 SGHKS, CDR2 YYEKEE (reference sequence). The CDR3 is made up of 16 amino acids. The CDR3 region is CASSFRDRGGTDTQYF. The CDR3 bases are TGTGCCAGCAGCTTCCGGGACAGGGGTGGCACAGATACGCAGTATTTT.

V usage is TRBV2 and J usage is TRBJ2-3; D is possibly TRBD1 (5 bases). Trimming left V 8 bases short and J 6 bases short, with 18 bases between. The germline CDR1 and CDR2 sequences are SNHLY and FYNNEI. The CDR3 is 14 residues long. Here the CDR3 reads CASCQQGPTDTQYF. The CDR3 region has the DNA TGTGCCAGCTGCCAGCAGGGCCCCACCGATACGCAGTATTTT.

Of note for this clone: Mismatch with germline at one junction end may stem from a read error. The gene calls are TRBV7-6 and TRBJ2-2, with D possibly TRBD2 on 6 matching bases. CDR3 length equals 16 residues. Germline V lookup: CDR1 SGHVS, CDR2 FNYEAQ. CDR3 DNA sequence: TGTGTCAGCAGCTTAAGAACGGGAGCGGGCACCGGGGAGCTGTTTTTT. It codes for CVSSLRTGAGTGELFF.

The gene calls are TRBV5-1 and TRBJ1-2; D is possibly TRBD1 (6 bases). Germline values: CDR1 SGHRS, CDR2 YFSETQ. The V end lost 4 bases, the J end lost 5 bases, and 9 bases lay between the germline ends. The CDR3 is 12 amino acids. In nucleotides, the CDR3 is TGCGCCAGCAGCCAACAGGGTTATGGCTACACCTTC. It yields the protein CASSQQGYGYTF.

This chain uses TRBV4-3 with TRBJ1-5; TRBD1 aligns across 7 bases. The CDR3 contains 15 residues. The J segment lost 3 bases and the V segment lost 5 bases, leaving 7 bases of the junction unmatched. Germline CDR1 is LGHNA and CDR2 is YSLEER. The CDR3 spells CASSITQGSNQPQHF. CDR3 DNA: TGCGCCAGCAGCATAACACAGGGGTCCAATCAGCCCCAGCATTTT.

CDR3 loop: CASSPRAGTDYEQYF. CDR3 nucleotide sequence: TGTGCCAGCAGCCCCAGGGCGGGGACGGATTACGAGCAGTACTTC. This chain joins TRBV7-6 and TRBJ2-7; D is possibly TRBD2 (6 bases). The CDR3 loop spans 15 amino acids. Per the germline V gene, CDR1 is SGHVS and CDR2 is FNYEAQ. V dropped 5 bases and J dropped 4 bases, with 18 bases sitting between them.

CDR3 sequence (DNA): TGTGCCAGCAGCTTTGAGGTAGCGGGAGTCTCTGGGGCCAACGTCCTGACTTTC. Protein sequence: CASSFEVAGVSGANVLTF. The J gene is TRBJ2-6, the V gene TRBV12-1; the D segment call TRBD2 is taken from the table without a DNA check. TRBV12-1 has pseudogene status. The CDR3 consists of 18 residues.

The rearrangement joins TRBV10-3 to TRBJ2-1, with unresolved D. Germline CDR1 is ENHRY and CDR2 is SYGVKD. V was clipped by 4 bases and J by 2 bases, with 15 bases between them. The length of the CDR3 is 16 residues. The CDR3 spells CAISGRVSVTYNEQFF. The CDR3 DNA reads as TGTGCCATCAGTGGACGGGTTTCGGTGACCTACAATGAGCAGTTCTTC.

The chain links TRBV7-2 to TRBJ2-1; 8 nucleotides align to TRBD2. In germline, CDR1 is SGHTA, CDR2 FQGNSA. CDR3 size: 16 residues. The trim removed 4 bases at V and 6 bases at J, leaving 11 bases unmatched. This CDR3 reads CASSSQRLAGLNEQFF. CDR3 DNA sequence: TGTGCCAGCAGCTCACAGAGGTTAGCGGGGCTCAATGAGCAGTTCTTC.

This chain links TRBV7-2 with TRBJ2-7; D unresolved. The CDR3 has 14 amino acids. The V and J ends lost 0 bases and 0 bases respectively, with 6 bases between them. Per the germline V gene, CDR1 is SGHTA and CDR2 is FQGNSA. The CDR3 reads CASSLAGSSYEQYF. The CDR3 region has the DNA TGTGCCAGCAGCTTAGCGGGCTCCTCCTACGAGCAGTACTTC. The full variable domain, rest sourced from reference TRBV7-2 and TRBJ2-7, is GAGVSQSPSNKVTEKGKDVELRCDPISGHTALYWYRQSLGQGLEFLIYFQGNSAPDKSGLPSDRFSAERTGGSVSTLTIQRTQQEDSAVYLCASSLAGSSYEQYFGPGTRLTVT.

The V gene is TRBV6-2 or TRBV6-3, the J gene TRBJ2-7; D may be TRBD2 (6 bases). Germline values: CDR1 MNHEY, CDR2 SVGEGT. The CDR3 consists of 16 residues. Trimming pared 6 bases from V and 1 base from J, leaving 19 bases between. DNA of the CDR3: TGTGCCAGCAGCCGATCCGGCGGGGCTGGATCCTACGAGCAGTACTTC. This sequence encodes CASSRSGGAGSYEQYF.

The chain joins TRBV30 to TRBJ2-1; TRBD2 matches 12 bases. CDR3 length: 15 amino acids. Germline lookup yields CDR1 GTSNPN and CDR2 SVGIG (reference sequence). With 0 bases clipped from V and 14 bases from J, the junction kept 11 bases outside the gene matches. The CDR3 protein is CAWSVGLAGRPDEFF. The CDR3 coding sequence is TGTGCCTGGAGTGTAGGACTAGCGGGACGCCCAGATGAGTTCTTC.

V gene TRBV29-1 combines with J gene TRBJ2-7, with 10 positions matching TRBD2. V shed 3 bases, J shed 4 bases, and the junction held 6 bases outside the gene matches. The CDR3 is made up of 14 amino acids. The germline V gene encodes CDR1 SQVTM and CDR2 ANQGSEA. The CDR3, as DNA: TGCAGCGTTGATGGGCTAGCGGGAGAGTACGAGCAGTACTTC. This codes for CSVDGLAGEYEQYF.

CDR3 in amino acids: CASSAGTEAFF. CDR3 nucleotide sequence: TGTGCCAGTAGTGCAGGGACAGAAGCTTTCTTT. The chain carries TRBV19 and TRBJ1-1, with a possible D match to TRBD1 (6 bases). The CDR3 is made up of 11 amino acids. Trimming removed 5 bases from V and 8 bases from J, with 9 bases in between. The germline CDR1 and CDR2 sequences are LNHDA and SQIVND (reference sequence). Complete variable domain (other parts from reference TRBV19 and TRBJ1-1): DGGITQSPKYLFRKEGQNVTLSCEQNLNHDAMYWYRQDPGQGLRLIYYSQIVNDFQKGDIAEGYSVSREKKESFPLTVTSAQKNPTAFYLCASSAGTEAFFGQGTRLTVV.

The genes are TRBV4-1 and TRBJ2-1, with 7 bases identical to TRBD2. The CDR3 extends over 13 amino acids. Germline V gives CDR1 MGHRA, CDR2 YSYEKL. V dropped 4 bases and J dropped 5; count of bases not matched to a gene: 2. The CDR3 coding sequence is TGCGCCAGCAGCCTCAGCGGGAACAATGAGCAGTTCTTC. Translation gives CASSLSGNNEQFF.